The rows below give T cell receptor beta chains drawn from one sample of a study of radiotherapy plus CTLA-4 blockade in lung cancer. Repertoires were generated with immunoSEQ multiplex PCR, while TCRdb's copy carries only in-frame clones and drops some. Of tens of thousands of clones in the sample, around 75% were seen once. The source material was peripheral blood, sampled from a patient treated with radiotherapy plus ipilimumab. All receptors come from a human donor with non-small cell lung cancer who had a complete response to radiotherapy plus ipilimumab. The CDR3 runs from the conserved cysteine through the conserved F or W. A clone size is listed for some rows: how often the clone was seen (once, few, many), or a class if it is expanded.

J: TRBJ2-1; size: NA; V: TRBV29-1; CDR3: CSGLLAGGFKEQFF
J: TRBJ1-1; size: NA; V: TRBV5-8; CDR3: CATTLYRGANTEAFF
J: TRBJ2-1; size: NA; V: TRBV10-2; CDR3: CASSVLEDSYNEQFF
J: TRBJ2-1; size: NA; V: TRBV7-6; CDR3: CASSYIAGLAYNEQFF
J: TRBJ1-3; size: NA; V: TRBV7-2; CDR3: CASSLRGGRGVSSGNTIYF
J: TRBJ1-1; size: NA; V: TRBV7-9; CDR3: CASSFNEAFF
J: TRBJ1-2; size: NA; V: TRBV18; CDR3: CASSQGQGDDGYTF
J: TRBJ1-1; size: NA; V: TRBV6-6; CDR3: CASSLQGDTEAFF
J: TRBJ1-5; size: NA; V: TRBV6-1; CDR3: CASSEGGAHQPQHF
J: TRBJ1-5; size: once; V: TRBV2; CDR3: CARGGVSAREPQHF
J: TRBJ1-2; size: NA; V: TRBV19; CDR3: CASSTQTVNYGYTF
J: TRBJ1-6; size: NA; V: TRBV5-1; CDR3: CASSTEPKANSPLHF
J: TRBJ1-2; size: NA; V: TRBV5-4; CDR3: CASSSGLSYGYTF
J: TRBJ2-1; size: NA; V: TRBV11-3; CDR3: CASSLLSDFRGNEQFF
J: TRBJ2-1; size: NA; V: TRBV11-3; CDR3: CASSRPDRAYNEQFF
J: TRBJ2-3; size: NA; V: TRBV25-1; CDR3: CASSGLARGTDTQYF
J: TRBJ2-2; size: NA; V: TRBV9; CDR3: CASSVARVTGELFF
J: TRBJ1-2; size: NA; V: TRBV5-6; CDR3: CASSLTGSGYTF
J: TRBJ1-2; size: NA; V: TRBV10-3; CDR3: CAISEPRQGNYGYTF
J: TRBJ1-5; size: NA; V: TRBV19; CDR3: CASSSRVRNSNQPQHF
J: TRBJ1-1; size: NA; V: TRBV18; CDR3: CASSPPAGWETFF
J: TRBJ2-5; size: NA; V: TRBV7-9; CDR3: CASSPWTAMTQETQYF